This TCR beta chain was documented in a study of cytomegalovirus exposure and HLA in healthy donors (dated by TCRdb to 2017 to 2019). With respect to the entire study: An earlier analysis of approximately 590 of the donors reported approximately 300 Gb of sequence data and 117 million unique TCR beta sequences from about 179 million T cells. Roughly 310 gigabases of sequencing data and approximately 93 million unique TCR sequences were included in an early release covering several hundred HLA-typed donors. The genetic ancestry cluster associated with self-reported Caucasian donors included 81% of the roughly 400 genotyped donors. The study aimed to test whether cataloging public T cell receptors could reveal signatures of past pathogen exposure. The T cell repertoires of 670 or so subjects were profiled by immunosequencing and related to cytomegalovirus serostatus. Besides the first cohort of 666 subjects, a separate validation cohort made up of 90 to 150 different subjects was used. To predict cytomegalovirus infection status, the study brought together high-throughput TCR immunosequencing, statistical association of individual TCRs with disease status, and machine learning. A later analysis re-examined previously published TCR beta repertoires from roughly 650 donors and added high-resolution HLA genotyping to investigate patterns of TCR occurrence. Rather than drawing on any new phenotypic data, the later analysis identified candidate immune exposures from TCR beta sequences and the way those sequences occurred across donors. An earlier analysis of 587 of the donors used high-throughput TCR beta sequencing to judge whether each TCR beta V gene segment behaved as functional or pseudogenic. Donor age, sex, ethnicity and CMV serostatus were compiled alongside the repertoire data. Genome-wide SNP genotypes for about 65% of the 666 donors were used in a later genetic analysis, which treated that subset as a discovery cohort. Every repertoire in the discovery cohort had been generated on one and the same sequencing platform. HLA typing included class I and class II loci at four-digit resolution. Typing coverage differed by locus: A, B, C, DRB1 and DQB1 were typed in roughly 629-630 donors, DQA1 in 500 to 550, DPA1 in some 570, and DPB1 in approximately 450. Because of strong linkage in the cohort, five DR-DQ haplotypes were treated as single units for association and clustering. Among some 400 genotyped donors of the cohort, an average of around 240,000 unique TCR beta nucleotide sequences were sequenced per donor, about a sixth of them non-productive. Overall results and qualifications from the work: In a later analysis, several top co-occurrence clusters were reported to appear linked to parvovirus B19, influenza, CMV and Epstein-Barr virus. In an earlier analysis of 587 of the donors, most TCR beta V segments appeared in productive rearrangements about 87% or about 30% of the time, broadly matching IMGT annotations. In a later analysis, HLA-associated TCR beta chains showed more clonal expansion and lower generation probabilities than non-associated chains that were equally common. A further reported finding was that TCR beta sequences accurately predicted the HLA-A and HLA-B alleles for most subjects in the first cohort. In a later genetic analysis, fewer N-insertions in productive TCRs were reported among donors in an Asian-associated ancestry cluster than the approximately 630-donor mean. For the cohort, immune exposure information was limited to CMV serostatus. V-gene and J-gene trimming of TCR beta chains was associated with a missense DCLRE1C variant in a later genetic analysis, and the association was replicated in an independent cohort. A later analysis found that most CMV-associated TCR beta chains appeared HLA-restricted, with HLA associations seemingly driven largely by CMV exposure. A few of the identified cytomegalovirus-associated TCR beta chains were confirmed in vitro to be specific for cytomegalovirus antigens. Roughly uniform sequencing depth across donors was assumed in presence/absence analyses, although this assumption may not hold. Linkage disequilibrium might explain the correlated functional status among segregating V segments, but an unknown experimental factor could not be excluded. A later analysis associated about 17,000 TCR beta sequences with specific HLA alleles at a false discovery rate of 0.05. A cluster of highly shared sequence variants was judged likely to represent a technical artifact of the sequencing pipeline. Most TCR sequences were seen in very few donors, while some public TCRs were found in many individuals. The study listed 164 TCR beta chains as associated with cytomegalovirus. When HLA alleles, especially DR and DQ, strongly co-occurred, attributing TCR associations to individual alleles was difficult. Because some donors lacked HLA typing at each locus, the association tests relied only on the typed subset. Because counts were too low, some 17 rarely observed V segments, including chromosome 9 orphons, were left out of the earlier analysis of a few hundred of the donors. The cohort was sequenced for TCR beta chains only, and without alpha or paired-chain data the features that could be detected were limited. The authors suggested that the approach could potentially be generalized to other disease states and immunological phenotypes. A later analysis found that TCR association rates varied across HLA loci, with DRB1 alleles showing the most associated TCRs and HLA-C alleles the fewest. Cytomegalovirus status was reported to be diagnosed by the classifier with high specificity and sensitivity in both the original and validation cohorts.

This clone was counted only a few times. Which antigen it targets is not known. No base qualities exist here, and no much larger clone lies one base off it. Library preparation used the immunoSEQ multiplex PCR assay. For the multiplex PCR, a mixture combining 60 forward primers for TCR Vbeta segments and 13 reverse primers for TCR Jbeta segments was used. The CDR3 region of rearranged TCR beta genes was amplified from genomic DNA with a multiplex PCR assay. The amplified TCR beta libraries were sequenced on the Illumina HiSeq System as 87-base-pair reads. As for the original processing: A later analysis tallied some 79 million unique TCR beta chains across the 650 to 750 repertoires, and some 10 million of those chains were shared by two or more donors. Raw reads were error-corrected and collapsed into unique sequences by a nearest-neighbor algorithm in which closely related sequences were merged to remove PCR and sequencing errors. CDR3 sequences were aligned to IMGT reference sequences to assign V, D and J gene segments. For a sequence to be retained, at least a six-nucleotide match to both a V gene segment and a J gene segment was required. Rearrangements were classified as productive when the CDR3 lacked stop codons and remained in frame with V and J, and all other rearrangements were classified as non-productive. CDR3 was defined by IMGT convention, running from the second conserved V-encoded cysteine to the conserved J-encoded phenylalanine. Sequences without an unambiguous match to a single V gene segment were excluded from the earlier analysis of about 600 of the donors. In an earlier analysis of approximately 590 of the donors, V segments were called functional above 56.7% productive rearrangements and were called segregating when the between-donor standard deviation exceeded 5%. A statistical classification framework was built to diagnose cytomegalovirus status from the catalog of TCR beta chain sequences. A later analysis assigned V and J genes by comparing TCR nucleotide sequences with IMGT/GENE-DB human TR gene sequences. The TCRdist pipeline was used in a later analysis to assign CDR3 sequences and most-parsimonious VDJ recombination scenarios. A later analysis defined each TCR beta chain by its CDR3 amino acid sequence plus V-gene family, and excluded reads lacking a unique V-gene family. A later analysis removed over 500 highly shared, low-generation-probability nucleotide sequences to deal with suspected cross-contamination and a sequencing artifact. A later analysis calculated a clonal expansion index for each public chain from normalized within-repertoire ranks of inferred template counts. In a later analysis, generation probabilities were computed with a VDJ recombination model fitted to out-of-frame rearrangements, and the resulting probabilities were checked against IGoR. In a later analysis, hypergeometric tests were used to score TCR-TCR, TCR-HLA and TCR-CMV co-occurrence, with a repertoire-size bias correction applied to TCR pairs. To estimate false discovery rates, a later analysis permuted the HLA or CMV assignments 20 times. A later analysis grouped co-occurring TCRs with DBSCAN, adding TCRdist sequence similarity when clustering within HLA-allele-positive subsets. Repertoires with fewer than 30,000 or more than 120,000 public chains, plus five repertoires with anomalous nucleotide sharing, were excluded from co-occurrence clustering. TCRdb retrieved this table from immuneACCESS and kept in-frame rearrangements only. Not all clones are present; in checked studies, unresolved V genes account for under half, and no reason is known for the remainder. V and J calls and clone size are given by that table; D and trimming were obtained from the DNA. The table for this sample lists about 190,000 clones; approximately 75% of them were counted only once. The ten largest clonotypes hold more than 4% of the sample.

The cohort was made up of hundreds of healthy bone marrow donors. All cohort members were sampled while nominally healthy, although unrecorded immune exposures were likely present. The donor was CMV seropositive and belonged to the group of about 290 seropositive cohort members. Every donor gave a peripheral blood sample, and the peripheral blood mononuclear cells from that sample were used for TCR beta sequencing. The Qiagen DNeasy Blood Extraction Kit was used to extract genomic DNA from the blood cell samples. The sequenced sample was PBMCs. The sequence derives from a man under 40 in good health and CMV-seropositive.

The CDR3 protein sequence reads: CASSLTLATTYNEQFF. The base sequence is TGTGCCAGCAGCCTGACTCTAGCGACAACCTACAATGAGCAGTTCTTC. Recombination joined TRBV7-8 with TRBJ2-1, and possibly TRBD2, on 6 matching bases. V is cut by 5 bases and J by 2 bases, and the space between the germline ends is 16 bases. CDR1 and CDR2 (SGHVS, FQNEAQ) derive from the germline V gene. From cysteine to phenylalanine, the CDR3 is 16 amino acids long. Only the CDR3 DNA is retained, 48 bases long and in frame from the first base.